This paragraph reports one TCR beta chain. The data are from a study of cytomegalovirus exposure and HLA in healthy donors. From germline, CDR1 is SEHNR and CDR2 FQNEAQ (reference sequence). The V segment lost 6 bases and the J segment 8 bases; nucleotides outside the gene matches: 8. The CDR3 sequence is 14 residues long. Amplification used 60 Vbeta primers and 13 Jbeta primers. TCRdb keeps only in-frame clones here, not all; method: immunoSEQ multiplex PCR. Among 95,000 to 150,000 clones, roughly 80% were seen once, and the ten largest hold 20%. Sequencing was done on a sample of PBMCs. The rearrangement uses TRBV7-9 and TRBJ1-4; 8 nucleotides line up with TRBD1. This clonotype was sampled from a man aged 18 to 35 in good health and CMV-seropositive. For the CDR3, the DNA is TGTGCCAGCAGGAGACAGGGGAGCTCCGAAAAACTGTTTTTT. Its protein is CASRRQGSSEKLFF.